The present T cell receptor beta chain was sequenced within a study of cytomegalovirus exposure and HLA in healthy donors (dated by TCRdb to between 2016 and 2019). With respect to the entire study: In an earlier analysis of 450 to 750 of the donors, 276 Gb of sequence data and 117 million unique TCR beta sequences from about 179 million T cells were reported. HLA typing covered class I and class II loci at four-digit resolution. Using immunosequencing, the study profiled T cell repertoires from roughly 650 subjects and related those repertoires to cytomegalovirus serostatus. Among roughly 370 genotyped donors of the cohort, an average of around 240,000 unique TCR beta nucleotide sequences were sequenced per donor, around a sixth of them non-productive. All discovery cohort repertoires had been generated on a single sequencing platform. About 320 gigabases of sequencing data and tens of millions of unique TCR sequences were included in an early release covering around 650 HLA-typed donors. An earlier analysis of 587 of the donors used high-throughput TCR beta sequencing to judge whether each TCR beta V gene segment behaved as functional or pseudogenic. Rather than using new phenotypic data, the later analysis identified candidate immune exposures from TCR beta sequences and from how often those sequences occurred across donors. A later genetic analysis used genome-wide SNP genotypes for about 60% of the roughly 700 donors, treating that subset as a discovery cohort. The study aimed to test whether signatures of past pathogen exposure could be identified by cataloging public T cell receptors. Alongside the repertoire data, information on donor age, sex, ethnicity and CMV serostatus was compiled. A handful of DR-DQ haplotypes were handled as single units for association and clustering because linkage in the cohort was strong. Along with the approximately 650-subject first cohort, a separate validation cohort of over a hundred different subjects was used. Typing coverage differed by locus: A, B, C, DRB1 and DQB1 were typed in roughly 620-630 donors, DQA1 in 500 to 550, DPA1 in 606, and DPB1 in 400 to 480. The genetic ancestry cluster associated with self-reported Caucasian donors included over 65% of the approximately 430 genotyped donors. A later analysis re-examined previously published TCR beta repertoires from roughly 720 donors and added high-resolution HLA genotyping to investigate patterns of TCR occurrence. The study combined high-throughput TCR immunosequencing, statistical association of individual TCRs with disease status, and machine learning to predict cytomegalovirus infection status.

Sequences SNHLY (CDR1) and FYNNEI (CDR2) are obtained from the germline V gene. The germline V end is reduced by 7 bases and the J end by 6 bases; junction bases left unmatched: 10. Including cysteine and phenylalanine, the CDR3 has 14 amino acids. Only the CDR3 DNA stays, 42 bases, in frame from base 1. Findings and caveats that apply to the study as a whole: In this cohort, only TCR beta chains were sequenced, and detectable features were limited by the absence of alpha or paired-chain data. At a false discovery rate of 0.05, a later analysis linked under 20,000 TCR beta sequences to specific HLA alleles. In vitro tests confirmed that three of the cytomegalovirus-associated TCR beta chains recognize cytomegalovirus antigens. A total of roughly 160 TCR beta chains were listed by the study as associated with cytomegalovirus. The classifier was reported to diagnose cytomegalovirus status with high specificity and sensitivity in both the original cohort and the validation cohort. Linkage disequilibrium might explain the correlated functional status among segregating V segments, but an unknown experimental factor could not be excluded. A cluster of highly shared sequence variants was judged likely to represent a technical artifact of the sequencing pipeline. According to a later analysis, most CMV-associated TCR beta chains appeared to be HLA-restricted, and the HLA associations seemed to be driven largely by CMV exposure. Roughly uniform sequencing depth across donors was assumed in presence/absence analyses, although this assumption may not hold. Because the 87-base-pair reads could not distinguish some IMGT-functional V segments, including TRBV6-2 and TRBV6-3, those segments were excluded. Because some donors lacked HLA typing at each locus, the association tests relied only on the typed subset. In a later analysis, several top co-occurrence clusters were reported to appear linked to parvovirus B19, influenza, CMV and Epstein-Barr virus. In a later analysis, TCR association rates were found to vary across HLA loci, with the most associated TCRs seen for DRB1 alleles and the fewest for HLA-C alleles. A further reported finding was that TCR beta sequences accurately predicted the HLA-A and HLA-B alleles for most subjects in the first cohort. Assigning TCR associations to individual alleles was difficult when HLA alleles, especially DR and DQ, strongly co-occurred. Broadly in line with IMGT annotations, most TCR beta V segments showed up in productive rearrangements about 90% or about 30% of the time in an earlier analysis of under 700 of the donors. V-gene and J-gene trimming of TCR beta chains was associated with a missense DCLRE1C variant in a later genetic analysis, and the association was replicated in an independent cohort. The authors suggested that the approach could potentially be extended to other disease states and immunological phenotypes. In a later analysis, HLA-associated TCR beta chains were found to be more clonally expanded and to have lower generation probabilities than equally common non-associated chains. For the cohort, immune exposure information was limited to CMV serostatus. The earlier analysis of a few hundred of the donors excluded 15 to 20 rarely observed V segments, including chromosome 9 orphons, because counts were too low. Across donors, most TCR sequences were observed very rarely, whereas some public TCRs were present in many individuals. According to a later genetic analysis, donors in an Asian-associated ancestry cluster had fewer N-insertions in productive TCRs than the approximately 700-donor mean.

Library preparation used the immunoSEQ multiplex PCR assay. For the multiplex PCR, a mixture combining 60 forward primers for TCR Vbeta segments and 13 reverse primers for TCR Jbeta segments was used. The CDR3 region of rearranged TCR beta genes was amplified from genomic DNA by a multiplex PCR assay. Amplified TCR beta libraries were sequenced as 87-base-pair reads on the Illumina HiSeq System. Per the source publication's procedure: A later analysis counted tens of millions of unique TCR beta chains across the 500 to 850 repertoires, and 9 million to 14 million of these chains were shared by at least two donors. Raw reads were error-corrected and collapsed into unique sequences with a nearest-neighbor algorithm that merged closely related sequences to remove PCR and sequencing errors. CDR3 sequences were aligned to IMGT reference sequences to assign V, D and J gene segments. For a sequence to be retained, at least a six-nucleotide match to both a V gene segment and a J gene segment was required. Rearrangements were classified as productive when the CDR3 lacked stop codons and remained in frame with V and J, and all other rearrangements were classified as non-productive. CDR3 was defined according to IMGT convention as the region running from the second conserved V-encoded cysteine to the conserved J-encoded phenylalanine. In an earlier analysis of around 540 of the donors, sequences lacking an unambiguous match to a single V gene segment were excluded. In an earlier analysis of approximately 560 of the donors, a V segment was called functional when productive rearrangements were above 56.7%, and segregating when the standard deviation between donors exceeded 5%. A statistical classification framework was built for diagnosing cytomegalovirus status from the catalog of TCR beta chain sequences. A later analysis assigned V and J genes by comparing TCR nucleotide sequences with IMGT/GENE-DB human TR gene sequences. In a later analysis, CDR3 sequences and most-parsimonious VDJ recombination scenarios were assigned using the TCRdist pipeline. In a later analysis, each TCR beta chain was defined by its CDR3 amino acid sequence together with its V-gene family, and reads lacking a unique V-gene family were excluded. To address suspected cross-contamination and a sequencing artifact, a later analysis removed roughly 640 highly shared, low-generation-probability nucleotide sequences. A later analysis calculated a clonal expansion index for each public chain from normalized within-repertoire ranks of inferred template counts. A later analysis computed generation probabilities with a VDJ recombination model fitted to out-of-frame rearrangements, and checked the results against IGoR. In a later analysis, TCR-TCR, TCR-HLA and TCR-CMV co-occurrence was scored with hypergeometric tests, and a repertoire-size bias correction was applied to TCR pairs. To estimate false discovery rates, a later analysis permuted the HLA or CMV assignments 20 times. In a later analysis, co-occurring TCRs were grouped with DBSCAN, and TCRdist sequence similarity was added when clustering was performed within HLA-allele-positive subsets. Repertoires with fewer than 30,000 or more than 120,000 public chains were left out of co-occurrence clustering, as were about five repertoires with anomalous nucleotide sharing. Here the immuneACCESS table is served through TCRdb, limited to in-frame sequences with V and J called. Missing clones are a known gap in these copies; in checked studies unresolved V genes cover under half, and the rest lacks a known reason. The V and J calls and the clone size are those of that table, but D and trimming were determined from the DNA. Recorded for this sample are approximately 100,000 clones; approximately 77% of them occurred a single time. 4.5% to 6% of the sample is held by the ten biggest clonotypes.

In total, 666 healthy bone marrow donors made up the cohort. All cohort members were sampled while nominally healthy, although unrecorded immune exposures were likely present. The donor tested CMV seronegative, placing the donor among the 350 to 400 seronegative members of the cohort. Each donor provided a peripheral blood sample, and peripheral blood mononuclear cells were used for TCR beta sequencing. The Qiagen DNeasy Blood Extraction Kit was used to extract genomic DNA from the blood cell samples. This clone was recorded a few times. Its antigen is currently not known. No much larger clonotype is one base removed from it; base qualities were not supplied.

The sequenced sample consisted of PBMCs. The sequence was collected from a woman in her thirties or forties in good health and CMV-seronegative. The sequence is built from TRBV2 and TRBJ1-2, with 8 bases matching TRBD1. The DNA reads TGTGCCAGCACTATGGGACAGGTGTTCGATGGCTACACCTTC. Its translation reads: CASTMGQVFDGYTF.